These T cell receptor beta chains were read from a single sample in a study of shared clonotypes between healthy human individuals. TCRdb's table, derived via immunoSEQ multiplex PCR, lists solely in-frame clones and lacks some. The sample lists a few million clones, approximately 90% occurring once. Source material: naive CD4+ T cells sorted from blood. Source of these receptors: a man younger than 35 in good health. The CDR3 runs from the conserved cysteine through the conserved F or W. A D gene is named only where the DNA matches it firmly. The size entry is marked missing in some rows and otherwise reads once, few, many or a size class.

>.|TRBV5-1|TRBJ2-2|.
TGCGCCAGCAGCCCTGACACTTTCACCGGGGAGCTGTTTTTT
CASSPDTFTGELFF
>.|TRBV30|TRBJ2-5|.
TGTGCCTGGAATACAGGCCAGGTGGGACAAGAGACCCAGTACTTC
CAWNTGQVGQETQYF
>.|TRBV4-1|TRBJ1-2|.
TGCGCCAGCAGCCAAGCGCCGATACAGGGCTATGGCTACACCTTC
CASSQAPIQGYGYTF
>once|TRBV5-6|TRBJ2-3|TRBD1
TGTGCCAGCAGCTTAACCGGGACAGGGAGCACAGATACGCAGTATTTT
CASSLTGTGSTDTQYF
>.|TRBV7-9|TRBJ1-6|.
TGTGCCAGCAGCTTCACCGGGACGGAAAATTCACCCCTCCACTTT
CASSFTGTENSPLHF
>once|TRBV10-3|TRBJ2-1|.
TGTGCCATCAGCCTTCTAGAGTACAATGAGCAGTTCTTC
CAISLLEYNEQFF
>.|TRBV6-5|TRBJ2-2|.
TGTGCCAGCAGCCGCCGGGACGGTAAAACCGGGGAGCTGTTTTTT
CASSRRDGKTGELFF
>.|TRBV6-1|TRBJ1-2|TRBD1
TGTGCCAGCAGTGAATCCAGGGGGAATGGCTACACCTTC
CASSESRGNGYTF
>.|TRBV6-5|TRBJ2-3|.
TGTGCCAGCAGTTACTCCGGGCTCGGTACGCAGTATTTT
CASSYSGLGTQYF
>.|TRBV7-2|TRBJ1-4|.
TGTGCCAGCAGCTTAAGTCTAGGGGCTAATAATGAAAAACTGTTTTTT
CASSLSLGANNEKLFF
>.|TRBV5-1|TRBJ2-5|TRBD2
TGCGCCAGCGGGGAGGGGATGGGGCAGCAAGAGACCCAGTACTTC
CASGEGMGQQETQYF
>once|TRBV2|TRBJ2-6|.
TGTGCCAGCAGGGGTTCCGACTCTGGGGCCAACGTCCTGACTTTC
CASRGSDSGANVLTF
>.|TRBV27|TRBJ2-3|TRBD2
TGTGCCACCTTACCTAGCGGTAGCACAGATACGCAGTATTTT
CATLPSGSTDTQYF
>.|TRBV5-4|TRBJ2-1|TRBD2
TGTGCCAGCAGCCTCCGGACTAGCGGGGGACTAGGTGAGCAGTTCTTC
CASSLRTSGGLGEQFF
>.|TRBV5-1|TRBJ2-1|TRBD2
TGCGCCAGCAGCTTGCGGACTAGCGGAGACAATGAGCAGTTCTTC
CASSLRTSGDNEQFF
>.|TRBV13|TRBJ2-7|.
TGTGCCAGCAGCTTAATGGCTGGGGCCCCACGCGAGCAGTACTTC
CASSLMAGAPREQYF
>.|TRBV18|TRBJ2-7|.
TGTGCCAGCTCACCACAACGGGAGCCAGACGAGCAGTACTTC
CASSPQREPDEQYF
>once|TRBV30|TRBJ2-2|.
TGTGCCTGGAGTTTAGGACGTTGGGCAGGCGCCGGGGAGCTGTTTTTT
CAWSLGRWAGAGELFF
>.|TRBV5-1|TRBJ2-3|TRBD2
TGCGCCAGCAGCTACTGGACTAGCGGGAGGGCCACAGATACGCAGTATTTT
CASSYWTSGRATDTQYF
>once|TRBV10-2|TRBJ2-7|.
TGCGCCAGCAGTGAGTCGGTAGGACAGCCGGCCGAGCAGTACTTC
CASSESVGQPAEQYF
>.|TRBV2|TRBJ2-3|TRBD1
TGTGCCAGCGGTCGGGACAGGTATCCCACAGATACGCAGTATTTT
CASGRDRYPTDTQYF
>.|TRBV7-2|TRBJ2-7|.
TGTGCCAGCAGCTTAGCCGGGATAACCTACGAGCAGTACTTC
CASSLAGITYEQYF
>.|TRBV9|TRBJ2-7|.
TGTGCCAGCAGCGTCGGGTTTGGGGAAGGGGTGAGGGAGCAGTACTTC
CASSVGFGEGVREQYF
>.|TRBV29-1|TRBJ1-5|TRBD1
TGCAGCGTCGTCCGGGACAGGGAGGGCAATCAGCCCCAGCATTTT
CSVVRDREGNQPQHF
>.|TRBV10-3|TRBJ1-2|.
TGTGCCATCTCGAGTTACAGGGACTATGGCTACACCTTC
CAISSYRDYGYTF
>.|TRBV5-1|TRBJ1-2|.
TGCGCCAGCTCACCACAGGGAGACGGCTATGGCTACACCTTC
CASSPQGDGYGYTF
>.|TRBV10-3|TRBJ2-1|TRBD1
TGTGCCATCAGGGCTGGACAGGGCGTCAACAATGAGCAGTTCTTC
CAIRAGQGVNNEQFF
>.|TRBV30|TRBJ2-7|TRBD2
TGTGCCTGGAGTTTTAGCGGGAGGGCCTACGAGCAGTACTTC
CAWSFSGRAYEQYF
>.|TRBV28|TRBJ2-3|TRBD2
TGTGCCAGCAGTTTATCACTAGCGGGGGGGCCCTCGGATCTAGCAGATACGCAGTATTTT
CASSLSLAGGPSDLADTQYF
>once|TRBV7-8|TRBJ2-1|.
TGTGCCAGCAGCTTTCTCAGACCTGATCGGGACCGGCTTAATGAGCAGTTCTTC
CASSFLRPDRDRLNEQFF
>.|TRBV15|TRBJ2-5|.
TGTGCCACCAGCAGAGACGACAAGGGGGGGTCCGGCCAGTACTTC
CATSRDDKGGSGQYF
>.|TRBV28|TRBJ2-3|.
TGTGCCAGCAGGGGGCAGGGAACAGATACGCAGTATTTT
CASRGQGTDTQYF
>.|TRBV19|TRBJ1-2|.
TGTGCCAGTAGTATACACAGGGATAACTATGGCTACACCTTC
CASSIHRDNYGYTF
>few|TRBV29-1|TRBJ1-1|.
TGCAGCGTGAACAGAGGAAGGGGCACTGAAGCTTTCTTT
CSVNRGRGTEAFF
>.|TRBV7-3|TRBJ2-5|.
TGTGCCAGCAGCTTAACCGGCACGGAGACCCAGTACTTC
CASSLTGTETQYF
>.|TRBV10-3|TRBJ2-3|.
TGTGCCATCAGTGAAACGAGCGGAAAGGACACAGATACGCAGTATTTT
CAISETSGKDTDTQYF
>.|TRBV30|TRBJ2-2|TRBD2
TGTGCCTGGGACCAATGGACTAGCGGGAAGGACACCGGGGAGCTGTTTTTT
CAWDQWTSGKDTGELFF
>.|TRBV19|TRBJ2-5|.
TGTGCCAGTAGTATAGCGGCAGGGCAGGGGGAGACCCAGTACTTC
CASSIAAGQGETQYF
>.|TRBV6-5|TRBJ1-2|.
TGTGCCAGCAGTTACCGGGGGAATTACTATGGCTACACCTTC
CASSYRGNYYGYTF
>.|TRBV6-6|TRBJ1-1|.
TGTGCCAGCAGGGGAAAACTTGCCTCACTGAACACTGAAGCTTTCTTT
CASRGKLASLNTEAFF